The entry below describes one T cell receptor (beta chain). What it binds is unknown. This sample is part of a study of regulatory and conventional T cells in RAG deficiency. Study conclusions and caveats: In Omenn syndrome, Treg and Tconv repertoires overlapped >75%. RAG-deficient patients showed markedly lower Shannon entropy and higher Simpson indices than control T-cell subsets.

Blood CD4+ CD25-low CD127-high conventional T cells supplied the genomic DNA template. This CDR3 comprises 13 residues. The V and J ends lost 0 bases and 6 bases respectively, with 7 bases between them. Germline assignment: CDR1 SGHTS and CDR2 YDEGEE. The protocol was immunoSEQ multiplex PCR, while the TCRdb copy is restricted to in-frame clones and leaves out a portion. The table lists 22,000 or so clones, 90% to 95% of them singletons. This sample also appeared in a second study, on regulatory T cells. That report adds: The PCR used 52 TRBV and 13 TRBJ primers.

The sequencing sample was made of CD4+ T cells sorted from blood. The origin of this receptor is a human donor in good health. This sequence joins TRBV5-8 and TRBJ1-5; D uncertain. The CDR3: CASSLGGPQPQHF. CDR3 nucleotides: TGTGCCAGCAGCTTGGGGGGTCCTCAGCCCCAGCATTTT.